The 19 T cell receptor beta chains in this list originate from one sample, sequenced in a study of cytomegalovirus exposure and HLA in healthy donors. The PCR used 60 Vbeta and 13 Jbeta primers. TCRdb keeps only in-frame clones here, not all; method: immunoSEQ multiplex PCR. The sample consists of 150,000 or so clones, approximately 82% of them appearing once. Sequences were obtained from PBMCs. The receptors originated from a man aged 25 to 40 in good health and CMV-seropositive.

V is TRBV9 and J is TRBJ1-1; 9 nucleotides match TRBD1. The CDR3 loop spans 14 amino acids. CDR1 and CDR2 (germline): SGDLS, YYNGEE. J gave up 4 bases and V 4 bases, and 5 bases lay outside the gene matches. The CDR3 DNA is TGTGCCAGCAGCCCTGGACAGGGGAGCACTGAAGCTTTCTTT. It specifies CASSPGQGSTEAFF.

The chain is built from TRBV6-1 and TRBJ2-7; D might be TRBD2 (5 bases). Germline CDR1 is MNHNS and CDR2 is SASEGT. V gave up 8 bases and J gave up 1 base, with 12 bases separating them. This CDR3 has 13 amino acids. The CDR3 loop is CASEDGVSYEQYF. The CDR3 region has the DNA TGTGCCAGCGAGGACGGGGTGTCCTACGAGCAGTACTTC.

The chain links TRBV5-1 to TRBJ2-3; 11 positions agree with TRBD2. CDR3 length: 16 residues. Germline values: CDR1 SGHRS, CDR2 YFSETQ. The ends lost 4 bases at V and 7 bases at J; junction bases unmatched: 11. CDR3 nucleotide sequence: TGCGCCAGCAGCCCGCGGGATAGCGGGGGGGAATATACGCAGTATTTT. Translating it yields CASSPRDSGGEYTQYF.

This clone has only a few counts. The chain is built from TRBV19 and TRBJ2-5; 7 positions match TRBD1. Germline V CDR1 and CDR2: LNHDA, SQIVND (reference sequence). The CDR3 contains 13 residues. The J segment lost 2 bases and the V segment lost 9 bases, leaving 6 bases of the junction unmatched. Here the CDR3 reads CARRPGQQETQYF. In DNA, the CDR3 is TGTGCCAGAAGACCGGGACAGCAAGAGACCCAGTACTTC.

CDR3 DNA: TGTGCCAGTAGTATGGGGGCGAACACTGAAGCTTTCTTT. Residues: CASSMGANTEAFF. This sequence joins TRBV19 and TRBJ1-1, with TRBD1 as a possible D gene (6 bases). V lost 3 bases, J lost 1 base, and 6 bases lay in between. Looked up from germline, CDR1 is LNHDA and CDR2 is SQIVND (reference sequence). The CDR3 has 13 residues.

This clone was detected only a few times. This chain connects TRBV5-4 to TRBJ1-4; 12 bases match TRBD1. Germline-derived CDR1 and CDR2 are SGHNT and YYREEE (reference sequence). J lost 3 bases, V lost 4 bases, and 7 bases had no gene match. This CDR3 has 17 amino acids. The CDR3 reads CASSTGTGGESNEKLFF. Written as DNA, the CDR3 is TGTGCCAGCAGCACTGGGACAGGGGGCGAGTCTAATGAAAAACTGTTTTTT.

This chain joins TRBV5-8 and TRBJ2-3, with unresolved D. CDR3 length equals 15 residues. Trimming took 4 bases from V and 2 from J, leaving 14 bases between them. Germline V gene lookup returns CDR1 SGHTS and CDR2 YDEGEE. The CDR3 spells CASSMGDSATDTQYF. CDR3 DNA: TGTGCCAGCAGCATGGGTGACTCTGCCACAGATACGCAGTATTTT.

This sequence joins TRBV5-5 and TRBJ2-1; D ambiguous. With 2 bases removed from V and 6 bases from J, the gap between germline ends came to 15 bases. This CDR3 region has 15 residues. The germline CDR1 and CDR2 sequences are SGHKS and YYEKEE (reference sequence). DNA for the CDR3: TGTGCCAGCAGCTTTCAGGCCGCCTTTTCCAATGAGCAGTTCTTC. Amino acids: CASSFQAAFSNEQFF.

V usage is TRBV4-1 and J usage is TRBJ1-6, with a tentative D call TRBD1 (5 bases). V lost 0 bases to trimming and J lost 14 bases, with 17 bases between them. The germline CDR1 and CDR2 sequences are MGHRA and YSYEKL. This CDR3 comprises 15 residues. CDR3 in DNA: TGCGCCAGCAGCCAAGATGGGGCGGAACCCCTGTCCCTCCACTTT. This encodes CASSQDGAEPLSLHF.

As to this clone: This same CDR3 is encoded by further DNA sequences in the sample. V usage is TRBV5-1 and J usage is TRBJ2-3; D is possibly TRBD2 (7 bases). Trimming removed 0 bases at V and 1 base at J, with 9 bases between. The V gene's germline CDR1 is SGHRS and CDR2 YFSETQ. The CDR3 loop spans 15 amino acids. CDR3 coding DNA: TGCGCCAGCAGCTTGGGCGGGGGCGGCACAGATACGCAGTATTTT. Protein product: CASSLGGGGTDTQYF.

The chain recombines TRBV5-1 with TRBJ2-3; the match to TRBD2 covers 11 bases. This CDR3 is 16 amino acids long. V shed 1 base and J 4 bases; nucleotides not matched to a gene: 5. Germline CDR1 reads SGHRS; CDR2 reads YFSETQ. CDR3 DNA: TGCGCCAGCAGCTTGACTAGCGGGGGACGCGCAGATACGCAGTATTTT. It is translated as CASSLTSGGRADTQYF.

DNA of the CDR3: TGTGCCAGCAGCTTAGCCGCCCAGCGGGAGGGCCAGAATGAGCAGTTCTTC. Translated: CASSLAAQREGQNEQFF. The V call is TRBV7-9, the J call TRBJ2-1; 10 bases match TRBD2. V lost 0 bases and J lost 7; bases outside the gene matches: 9. This CDR3 is built from 17 residues. CDR1 SEHNR and CDR2 FQNEAQ come from the germline V gene (reference sequence).

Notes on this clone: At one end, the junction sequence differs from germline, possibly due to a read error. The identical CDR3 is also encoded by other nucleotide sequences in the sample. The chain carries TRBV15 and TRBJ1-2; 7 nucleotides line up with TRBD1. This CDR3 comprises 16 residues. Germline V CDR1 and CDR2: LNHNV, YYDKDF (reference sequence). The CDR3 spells CATSREGLGGLYGYTF. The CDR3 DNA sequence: TGCGCCACCAGCAGAGAGGGCTTAGGGGGCCTCTATGGCTACACCTTC.

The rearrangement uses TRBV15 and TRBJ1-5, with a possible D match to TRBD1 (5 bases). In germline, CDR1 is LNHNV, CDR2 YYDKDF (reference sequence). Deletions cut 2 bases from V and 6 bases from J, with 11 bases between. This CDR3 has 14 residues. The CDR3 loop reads CATSRPGSSQPQHF. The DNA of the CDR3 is TGTGCCACCAGCAGACCAGGGTCAAGTCAGCCCCAGCATTTT. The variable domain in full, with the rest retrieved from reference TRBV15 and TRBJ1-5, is DAMVIQNPRYQVTQFGKPVTLSCSQTLNHNVMYWYQQKSSQAPKLLFHYYDKDFNNEADTPDNFQSRRPNTSFCFLDIRSPGLGDTAMYLCATSRPGSSQPQHFGDGTRLSIL.

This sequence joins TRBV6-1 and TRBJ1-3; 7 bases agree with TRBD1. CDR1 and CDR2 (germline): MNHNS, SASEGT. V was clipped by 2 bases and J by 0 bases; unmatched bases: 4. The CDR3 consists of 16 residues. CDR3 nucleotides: TGTGCCAGCAGTGAACCACAGGGGAGCTCTGGAAACACCATATATTTT. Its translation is CASSEPQGSSGNTIYF.

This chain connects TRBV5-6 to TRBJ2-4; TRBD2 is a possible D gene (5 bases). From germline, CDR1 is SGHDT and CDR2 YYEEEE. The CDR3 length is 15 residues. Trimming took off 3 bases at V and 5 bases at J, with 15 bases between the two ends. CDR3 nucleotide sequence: TGTGCCAGCAGCTACTTTACCCGGACTCAAAACATTCAGTACTTC. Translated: CASSYFTRTQNIQYF.

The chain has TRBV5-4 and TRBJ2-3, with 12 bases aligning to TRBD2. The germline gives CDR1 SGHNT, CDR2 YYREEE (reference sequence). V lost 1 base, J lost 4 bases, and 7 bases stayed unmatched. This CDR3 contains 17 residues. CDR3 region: CASSLPPSGGAADTQYF. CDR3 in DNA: TGTGCCAGCAGCTTGCCTCCTAGCGGGGGGGCGGCAGATACGCAGTATTTT. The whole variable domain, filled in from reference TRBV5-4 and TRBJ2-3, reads ETGVTQSPTHLIKTRGQQVTLRCSSQSGHNTVSWYQQALGQGPQFIFQYYREEENGRGNFPPRFSGLQFPNYSSELNVNALELDDSALYLCASSLPPSGGAADTQYFGPGTRLTVL.

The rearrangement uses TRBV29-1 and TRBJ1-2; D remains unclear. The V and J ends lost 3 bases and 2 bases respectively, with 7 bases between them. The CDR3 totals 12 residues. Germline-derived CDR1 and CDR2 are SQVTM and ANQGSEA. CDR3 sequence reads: CSVEAGNYGYTF. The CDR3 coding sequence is TGCAGCGTTGAGGCGGGGAACTATGGCTACACCTTC.

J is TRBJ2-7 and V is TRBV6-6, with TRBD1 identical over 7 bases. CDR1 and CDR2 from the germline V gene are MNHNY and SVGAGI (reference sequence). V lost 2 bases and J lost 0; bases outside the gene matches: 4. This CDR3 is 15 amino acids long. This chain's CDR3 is CASSYGAGGSYEQYF. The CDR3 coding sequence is TGTGCCAGCAGTTACGGAGCAGGGGGCTCCTACGAGCAGTACTTC.